This T cell receptor (beta chain) was captured in a study of PD-1 blockade in classical Hodgkin lymphoma. Sequencing used immunoSEQ multiplex PCR; TCRdb keeps in-frame clones, though not all of them. Found here are about 36,000 clones, about 70% of them singletons; the top ten hold 14%. This clone turned up a few times. Germline loops: CDR1 SNHLY, CDR2 FYNNEI. Losses at the gene ends were 4 bases for V and 0 bases for J; bases not matched to a gene: 3. The CDR3 totals 15 residues. All patients relapsed after autologous stem cell transplantation, and brentuximab vedotin exposure varied. This chain links TRBV2 with TRBJ2-1, with 7 nucleotides matching TRBD1. The sample here was peripheral blood mononuclear cells (PBMCs), taken before the second cycle of nivolumab. The TCR comes from a human donor with classical Hodgkin lymphoma. The CDR3 DNA follows: TGTGCCAGCAGTGTACAGGGGAGCTCCTACAATGAGCAGTTCTTC. This encodes CASSVQGSSYNEQFF.